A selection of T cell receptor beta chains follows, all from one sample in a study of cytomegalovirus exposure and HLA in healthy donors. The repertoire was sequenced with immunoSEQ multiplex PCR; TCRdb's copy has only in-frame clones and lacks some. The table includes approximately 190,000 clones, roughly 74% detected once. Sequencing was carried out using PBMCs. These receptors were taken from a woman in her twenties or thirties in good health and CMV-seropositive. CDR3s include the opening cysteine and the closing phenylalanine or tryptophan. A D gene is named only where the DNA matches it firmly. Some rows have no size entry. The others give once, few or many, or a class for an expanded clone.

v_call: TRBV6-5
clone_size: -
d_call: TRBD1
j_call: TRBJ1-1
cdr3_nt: TGTGCCAGCAGGCGGGACAGGACGTCCGCTTTCTTT
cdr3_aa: CASRRDRTSAFF

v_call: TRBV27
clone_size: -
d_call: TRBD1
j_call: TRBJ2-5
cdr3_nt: TGTGCCAGCAGTCCACTACAGGGGATACAAGAGACCCAGTACTTC
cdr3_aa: CASSPLQGIQETQYF

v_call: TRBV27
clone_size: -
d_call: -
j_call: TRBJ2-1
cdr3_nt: TGTGCCAGCAGCGTTAGCGGTGACAGCTCCTACAATGAGCAGTTCTTC
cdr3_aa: CASSVSGDSSYNEQFF

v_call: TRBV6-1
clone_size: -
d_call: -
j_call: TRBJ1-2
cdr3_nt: TGTGCCAGCTCAGGGCAGACTAACTATGGCTACACCTTC
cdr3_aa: CASSGQTNYGYTF

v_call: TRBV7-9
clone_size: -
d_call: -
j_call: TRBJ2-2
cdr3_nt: TGTGCCAGCAGCCGACTGGTAACCGGGGAGCTGTTTTTT
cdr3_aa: CASSRLVTGELFF

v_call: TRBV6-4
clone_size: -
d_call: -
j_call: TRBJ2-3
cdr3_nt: TGTGCCAGCAGTGACTGGGGACTTCCCACAGATACGCAGTATTTT
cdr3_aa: CASSDWGLPTDTQYF

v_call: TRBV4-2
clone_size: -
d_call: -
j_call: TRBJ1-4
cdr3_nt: TGTGCCAGCAGCCAAGGGCCGGGGGGGGGAAAACTGTTTTTT
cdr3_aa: CASSQGPGGGKLFF

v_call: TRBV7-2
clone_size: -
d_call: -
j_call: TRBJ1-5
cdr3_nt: TGTGCCAGCAGAACCTCAGGATATAGCAATCAGCCCCAGCATTTT
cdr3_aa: CASRTSGYSNQPQHF

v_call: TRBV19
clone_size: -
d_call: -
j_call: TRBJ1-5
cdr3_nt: TGTGCCAGTAGTAGGGGAGAGAATAGCAATCAGCCCCAGCATTTT
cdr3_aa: CASSRGENSNQPQHF

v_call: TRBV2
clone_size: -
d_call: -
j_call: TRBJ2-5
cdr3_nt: TGTGCCAGCAGTCCCCCCTGGGGGGAGAAGGAGACCCAGTACTTC
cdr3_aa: CASSPPWGEKETQYF

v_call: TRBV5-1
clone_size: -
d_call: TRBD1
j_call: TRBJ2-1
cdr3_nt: TGCGCCAGCAGCGGATTAGCAACAGGGGGTATGAATGAGCAGTTCTTC
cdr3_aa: CASSGLATGGMNEQFF

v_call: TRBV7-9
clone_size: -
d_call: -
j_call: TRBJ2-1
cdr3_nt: TGTGCCAGCAGCTTAGGGGCCTTGGGGCGTGAGCAGTTCTTC
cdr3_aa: CASSLGALGREQFF

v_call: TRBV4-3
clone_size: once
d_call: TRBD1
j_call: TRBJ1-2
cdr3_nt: TGCGCCAGCAGCCCAGATGGGACAGGGGTATTGTATGGCTACACCTTC
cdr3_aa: CASSPDGTGVLYGYTF

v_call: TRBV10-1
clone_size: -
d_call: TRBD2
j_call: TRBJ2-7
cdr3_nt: TGCGCCAGCAGTACTAGCGGGATTAGCTACGAGCAGTACTTC
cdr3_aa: CASSTSGISYEQYF

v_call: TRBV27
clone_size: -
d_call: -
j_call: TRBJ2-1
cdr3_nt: TGTGCCAGCAGTTGGGCGGGCACTGAGCAGTTCTTC
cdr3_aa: CASSWAGTEQFF

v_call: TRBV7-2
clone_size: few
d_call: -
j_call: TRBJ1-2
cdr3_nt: TGTGCCAGCAGCTTAGTGCCGTGGGCAGCGGAAGTAGGCTACACCTTC
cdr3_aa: CASSLVPWAAEVGYTF

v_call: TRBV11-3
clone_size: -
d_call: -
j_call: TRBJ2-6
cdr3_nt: TGTGCCAGCAGCGGGAGCCAGGGGCCTGGGGCCAACGTCCTGACTTTC
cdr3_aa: CASSGSQGPGANVLTF

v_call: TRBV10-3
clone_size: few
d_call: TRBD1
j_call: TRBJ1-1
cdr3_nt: TGTGCCACACGACAGGGCCCTAACACTGAAGCTTTCTTT
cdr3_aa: CATRQGPNTEAFF

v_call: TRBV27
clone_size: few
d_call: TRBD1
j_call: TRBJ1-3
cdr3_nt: TGTGCCAGCAGTCCAGGACAGGGAGAAAGTAAGAACACCATATATTTT
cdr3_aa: CASSPGQGESKNTIYF

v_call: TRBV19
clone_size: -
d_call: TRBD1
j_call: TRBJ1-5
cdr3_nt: TGTGCCAGTAGTGGGGGACAGGAGTTTAATCAGCCCCAGCATTTT
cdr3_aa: CASSGGQEFNQPQHF

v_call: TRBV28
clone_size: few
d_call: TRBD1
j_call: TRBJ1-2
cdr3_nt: TGTGCCAGCAGTAACGATGGACAGGGCGTCGGGAGCTATGGCTACACCTTC
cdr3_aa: CASSNDGQGVGSYGYTF

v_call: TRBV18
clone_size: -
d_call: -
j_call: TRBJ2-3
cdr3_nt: TGTGCCAGCTCACCATCAAACACAGCAGCAGATACGCAGTATTTT
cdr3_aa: CASSPSNTAADTQYF

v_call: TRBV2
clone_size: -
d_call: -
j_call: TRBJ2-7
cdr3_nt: TGTGCCAGCACGAGCCTCCACGAGCAGTACTTC
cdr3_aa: CASTSLHEQYF

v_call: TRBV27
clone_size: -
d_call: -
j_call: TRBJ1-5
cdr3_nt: TGTGCCAGCAGTTTCATACAGGATCAGCCCCAGCATTTT
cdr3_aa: CASSFIQDQPQHF

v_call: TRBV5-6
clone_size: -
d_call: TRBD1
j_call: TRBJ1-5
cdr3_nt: TGTGCCAGCAGCTTGGGATCGGACAGGAGAGACAATCAGCCCCAGCATTTT
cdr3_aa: CASSLGSDRRDNQPQHF

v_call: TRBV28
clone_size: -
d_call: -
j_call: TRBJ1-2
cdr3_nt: TGTGCCAGCAGTTTGAGACAGGCCTATGGCTACACCTTC
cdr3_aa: CASSLRQAYGYTF

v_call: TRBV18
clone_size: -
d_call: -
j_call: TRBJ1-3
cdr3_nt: TGTGCCAGCTCACCAGATTCAGGGGTTGGAAACACCATATATTTT
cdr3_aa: CASSPDSGVGNTIYF

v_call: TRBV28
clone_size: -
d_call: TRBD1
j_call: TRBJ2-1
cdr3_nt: TGTGCCAGCACCGGGACAGGGACCCGAAATGAGCAGTTCTTC
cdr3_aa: CASTGTGTRNEQFF

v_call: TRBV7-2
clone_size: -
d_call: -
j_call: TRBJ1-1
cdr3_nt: TGTGCCAGCAGCCTTACGTACGGGAGCAACACTGAAGCTTTCTTT
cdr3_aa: CASSLTYGSNTEAFF

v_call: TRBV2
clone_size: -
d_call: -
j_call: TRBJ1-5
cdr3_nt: TGTGCCAGCAAAGACAGGAGCAATCAGCCCCAGCATTTT
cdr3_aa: CASKDRSNQPQHF